The rows below give T cell receptor beta chains drawn from one sample of a study of T-cell memory formation after mild COVID-19. TCRdb recomputed calls from the 5' RACE reads with MiXCR, one row per CDR3 protein. The sample holds around 250,000 distinct CDR3 sequences, 15% seen once. Sample: PBMCs or a T cell subset sorted from them (not recorded which). Receptors originate from an adult woman who had mild COVID-19 (a few samples of this study predate the infection). Cell type and time point are not known. Each CDR3 is given with its conserved first and last residue. The order of the fields is clone size, D gene, V gene, J gene, CDR3 protein, CDR3 DNA. D genes are given only for firm matches. Clone size appears in some rows only: once, few, many, or a class for an expanded clone.

>many|TRBD2|TRBV11-2|TRBJ2-2
CASSKGLAGNTGELFF
TGTGCCAGCAGCAAGGGACTAGCGGGGAACACCGGGGAGCTGTTTTTT
>.|TRBD1|TRBV6-5|TRBJ2-5
CASSYGQGLTTVETQYF
TGTGCCAGCAGTTATGGACAGGGATTGACCACGGTGGAGACCCAGTACTTC
>many|TRBD2|TRBV5-5|TRBJ2-7
CASSLASGNYEQYF
TGTGCCAGCAGCTTGGCTAGCGGAAACTACGAGCAGTACTTC
>.|.|TRBV7-9|TRBJ1-5
CASSALQGQPQHF
TGTGCCAGCAGCGCACTACAGGGTCAGCCCCAGCATTTT
>few|.|TRBV11-2|TRBJ1-4
CASSLVRGKEKLFF
TGTGCCAGCAGCTTAGTCAGGGGAAAGGAAAAACTGTTTTTT
>few|TRBD1|TRBV18|TRBJ1-2
CASSPPDRVFGYTF
TGTGCCAGCTCACCACCGGACAGGGTGTTTGGCTACACCTTC
>few|TRBD2|TRBV20-1|TRBJ2-1
CSARGRSGSSYNEQFF
TGCAGTGCTAGAGGTAGAAGCGGGAGTTCCTACAATGAGCAGTTCTTC
>.|.|TRBV5-1|TRBJ1-2
CASSLAQGGYTF
TGCGCCAGCAGCTTGGCTCAGGGGGGCTACACCTTC
>.|TRBD1|TRBV6-5|TRBJ1-2
CASSQPGTGDGYGYTF
TGTGCCAGCAGTCAACCCGGGACAGGGGATGGCTATGGCTACACCTTC
>few|TRBD2|TRBV7-2|TRBJ2-4
CASSPQGTSANIQYF
TGTGCCAGCAGCCCACAAGGGACTAGTGCAAACATTCAGTACTTC
>few|.|TRBV5-1|TRBJ2-7
CASSLPFSHEQYF
TGCGCCAGCAGCTTGCCCTTCAGCCACGAGCAGTACTTC
>.|.|TRBV7-2|TRBJ1-5
CASSLRGRGHNQPQHF
TGTGCCAGCAGCCTCCGGGGGAGAGGCCACAATCAGCCCCAGCATTTT
>few|.|TRBV29-1|TRBJ2-7
CSVSERGVSSYEQYF
TGCAGCGTTTCCGAGAGGGGCGTAAGCTCCTACGAGCAGTACTTC
>.|TRBD1|TRBV7-6|TRBJ1-6
CASSEALRQGQNNSPLHF
TGTGCCAGCAGCGAAGCGCTGCGACAGGGACAAAATAATTCACCCCTCCACTTT
>.|TRBD2|TRBV7-3|TRBJ2-7
CASSLSGTSQALEQYF
TGTGCCAGCAGCTTAAGCGGGACTAGTCAGGCCCTCGAGCAGTACTTC
>many|.|TRBV7-2|TRBJ1-2
CASSPTGGLYGYTF
TGTGCCAGCAGCCCGACCGGGGGACTCTATGGCTACACCTTC
>.|TRBD1|TRBV18|TRBJ2-5
CASSLGQSQETQYF
TGTGCCAGCTCACTGGGACAGAGCCAAGAGACCCAGTACTTC
>few|TRBD2|TRBV20-1|TRBJ2-3
CSARPPAGGRDTQYF
TGCAGTGCTAGACCCCCAGCGGGGGGGCGGGATACGCAGTATTTT
>.|.|TRBV4-2|TRBJ2-7
CASSHTLAVEQYF
TGTGCCAGCAGCCACACTCTAGCAGTTGAGCAGTACTTC
>few|.|TRBV16|TRBJ2-1
CASSHYRRLRSSSYNEQFF
TGTGCCAGCAGCCACTATAGGAGGTTAAGGAGTAGTTCCTACAATGAGCAGTTCTTC
>few|.|TRBV12-3/TRBV12-4|TRBJ1-4
CASSPVNKGEKLFF
TGTGCCAGCAGTCCAGTCAATAAAGGTGAAAAACTGTTTTTT
>few|TRBD2|TRBV24-1|TRBJ2-1
CATSDPGGSSYNEQFF
TGTGCCACCAGTGACCCGGGGGGAAGCTCCTACAATGAGCAGTTCTTC
>.|.|TRBV16|TRBJ1-5
CASTVGARQPQHF
TGTGCCAGCACGGTCGGGGCTCGTCAGCCCCAGCATTTT
>few|.|TRBV6-2/TRBV6-3|TRBJ2-1
CASTSERDEQFF
TGTGCCAGCACCTCGGAGCGGGATGAGCAGTTCTTC
>few|.|TRBV12-3/TRBV12-4|TRBJ1-3
CASRQETNTIYF
TGTGCCAGCAGGCAGGAGACAAACACCATATATTTT
>.|TRBD1|TRBV6-1|TRBJ2-3
CASSAQGTADTQYF
TGTGCCAGCAGTGCACAAGGGACAGCAGATACGCAGTATTTT
>few|TRBD2|TRBV6-5|TRBJ2-7
CASSLTSGQNYEQYF
TGTGCCAGCAGTCTGACTAGCGGGCAAAACTACGAGCAGTACTTC
>.|TRBD2|TRBV4-1|TRBJ2-1
CASSLGLAGAGDEQFF
TGCGCCAGCAGCCTGGGGCTAGCGGGAGCAGGCGATGAGCAGTTCTTC
>.|TRBD1|TRBV20-1|TRBJ2-7
CSARQGANEQYF
TGCAGCGCTAGGCAGGGGGCAAACGAGCAGTACTTC
>.|.|TRBV20-1|TRBJ1-1
CSARDGSLNTEAFF
TGCAGTGCTAGAGATGGAAGCTTGAACACTGAAGCTTTCTTT
>.|.|TRBV27|TRBJ2-7
CASSPEAPVLGGQQYF
TGTGCCAGCAGTCCCGAGGCCCCCGTGTTAGGAGGACAGCAGTACTTC
>few|.|TRBV9|TRBJ2-1
CASSVGQVDEQFF
TGTGCCAGCAGCGTCGGGCAGGTCGATGAGCAGTTCTTC
>.|TRBD2|TRBV5-1|TRBJ2-7
CASSWTSGAYEQYF
TGCGCCAGCAGTTGGACTAGCGGGGCCTACGAGCAGTACTTC